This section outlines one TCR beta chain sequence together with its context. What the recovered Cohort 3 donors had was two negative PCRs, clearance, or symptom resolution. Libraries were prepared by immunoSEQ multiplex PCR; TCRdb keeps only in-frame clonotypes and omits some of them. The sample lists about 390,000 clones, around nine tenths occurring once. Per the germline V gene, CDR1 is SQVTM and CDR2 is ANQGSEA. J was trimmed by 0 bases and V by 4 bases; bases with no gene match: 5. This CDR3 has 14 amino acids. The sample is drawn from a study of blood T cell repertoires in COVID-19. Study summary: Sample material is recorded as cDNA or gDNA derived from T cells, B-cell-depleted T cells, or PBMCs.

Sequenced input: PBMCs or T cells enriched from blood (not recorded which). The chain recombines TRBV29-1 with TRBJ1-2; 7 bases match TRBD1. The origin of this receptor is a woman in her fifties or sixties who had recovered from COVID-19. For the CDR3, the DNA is TGCAGCGTTGGAACAGGGGTTACTAACTATGGCTACACCTTC. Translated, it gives CSVGTGVTNYGYTF.